This TCR beta chain was observed in a study of CXCR3-negative and CXCR3-positive naive CD8 T cells. Each TRB cDNA library was prepared by 5' RACE (with UMI labels). Reanalyzing the 5' RACE reads, TCRdb keeps one entry per CDR3 protein, without DNA. The listing records around 47,000 distinct CDR3 sequences. Sequences were obtained from memory CD8+ T cells from blood. The origin of this receptor is a human donor in good health. Some clones in this sample may be carry-over from other donors' samples.

The chain's CDR3 is CASSRPGHPYNERFF. The chain has TRBV7-4 and TRBJ2-1; TCRdb gives TRBD1 as the D gene, but with no DNA this cannot be confirmed. The CDR3 totals 15 residues. Germline CDR1 reads SGHVT; CDR2 reads SQSDAQ.